Below are 18 T cell receptor beta chains sequenced from a single sample in a study of cytomegalovirus exposure and HLA in healthy donors (dated by TCRdb to 2016 to 2017). The library was prepared using the immunoSEQ multiplex PCR assay. For the multiplex PCR, a mixture combining 60 forward primers for TCR Vbeta segments and 13 reverse primers for TCR Jbeta segments was used. Sourced from immuneACCESS, this table was stored by TCRdb with only in-frame sequences that have V and J called. A share of the clones is absent; for the studies checked, an unresolved V gene accounts for under half, and the remainder has no known explanation. This sample lists 150,000 or so clones; 60% to 80% were detected once. In total, the top ten clones hold around 11% of the sample. Sequenced material: PBMCs. The source of these receptors is a man aged 18 to 30 in good health and CMV-seropositive.

This chain uses TRBV28 with TRBJ2-7; D is perhaps TRBD1 (5 bases). CDR1 is MDHEN and CDR2 is SYDVKM in the germline V gene. CDR3 length equals 14 residues. The ends were cut back, 5 bases at V and 6 bases at J, with 17 bases in the middle. CDR3 loop: CASSPMQGKIEQYF. Here the CDR3 DNA reads TGTGCCAGCAGTCCCATGCAGGGCAAGATCGAGCAGTACTTC.

Worth noting for this clone: One end of the junction does not line up with germline, which may come from a read error. V and J are TRBV15 and TRBJ2-3; tentatively, D is TRBD2 (6 bases). The CDR3 loop spans 17 amino acids. CDR1 is LNHNV, CDR2 YYDKDF, per germline (reference sequence). CDR3: CATCSLSRDSRADTQYF. The CDR3 coding sequence is TGTGCCACCTGCAGCTTAAGCCGGGACTCTAGGGCGGATACGCAGTATTTT.

The chain carries TRBV5-1 and TRBJ2-1; 7 bases match TRBD2. Germline-derived CDR1 and CDR2 are SGHRS and YFSETQ. The CDR3 covers 15 residues. The V gene end was trimmed by 4 bases and the J gene end by 8 bases; junction bases not matched to a gene: 12. As DNA, the CDR3 is TGCGCCAGCAGCCCCGGACTAGGCGGGCCCGATGAGCAGTTCTTC. It encodes CASSPGLGGPDEQFF.

As for this clone: Germline is not matched at one junction end, which may reflect a read error. The chain carries TRBV5-1 and TRBJ1-1; 10 bases match TRBD1. CDR1 and CDR2 from the germline V gene are SGHRS and YFSETQ. The CDR3 runs 14 residues. DNA for the CDR3: TGCGCCAGCAGTTTGGGACAGGGGTACACTGAAGCTTTCTTT. Residues: CASSLGQGYTEAFF.

V is TRBV2 and J is TRBJ2-7; TRBD2 aligns across 8 bases. V trimming: 6 bases; J trimming: 6 bases; junction bases outside the gene matches: 10. The germline gives CDR1 SNHLY, CDR2 FYNNEI. The CDR3 extends over 14 amino acids. Here the CDR3 DNA reads TGTGCCAGCAGACCACGGGAGGGTTCCCTCGAGCAGTACTTC. It codes for CASRPREGSLEQYF.

This clone was recorded only once. The chain combines TRBV9 with TRBJ2-7; perhaps TRBD1 as D (6 bases). V was clipped by 4 bases and J by 1 base, with 9 bases between them. Germline lookup yields CDR1 SGDLS and CDR2 YYNGEE. The CDR3 extends over 13 amino acids. CDR3 sequence: CASSSGVSYEQYF. The CDR3 coding sequence is TGTGCCAGCAGCTCAGGGGTTTCCTACGAGCAGTACTTC.

J is TRBJ2-7 and V is TRBV6-4; weak D call: TRBD2 (5 bases). The CDR3 has 12 residues. The V gene's germline CDR1 is MRHNA and CDR2 SNTAGT. Trimming took 10 bases from V and 7 from J, leaving 17 bases between them. CDR3 amino acids: CATICRGQEQYF. CDR3 bases: TGTGCCACCATATGCCGGGGTCAAGAGCAGTACTTC.

The genes are TRBV7-9 and TRBJ2-1; TRBD2 matches at 8 bases. This CDR3 is built from 14 residues. After removal of 5 bases from V and 4 bases from J, the junction contained 4 bases not matched to a gene. The germline V gene encodes CDR1 SEHNR and CDR2 FQNEAQ (reference sequence). CDR3 bases: TGTGCCAGCAGCGAGCGGGAGAGTTACAATGAGCAGTTCTTC. This codes for CASSERESYNEQFF.

The chain combines TRBV5-4 with TRBJ1-3; TRBD1 matches 8 bases. Germline V gives CDR1 SGHNT, CDR2 YYREEE (reference sequence). V lost 2 bases and J lost 4; bases outside the gene matches: 5. This CDR3 is built from 15 residues. The CDR3 sequence: CASSLDRGVGNTIYF. The CDR3 nucleotides read TGTGCCAGCAGCTTAGACAGGGGAGTGGGAAACACCATATATTTT. Together with reference TRBV5-4 and TRBJ1-3, the CDR3 gives the full variable domain: ETGVTQSPTHLIKTRGQQVTLRCSSQSGHNTVSWYQQALGQGPQFIFQYYREEENGRGNFPPRFSGLQFPNYSSELNVNALELDDSALYLCASSLDRGVGNTIYFGEGSWLTVV.

The DNA for the CDR3 is TGTGCCAGCAGCCCAGGACAGGGTGAAAAACTGTTTTTT. This translates into CASSPGQGEKLFF. The V gene is TRBV7-3, the J gene TRBJ1-4, with 8 positions matching TRBD1. The CDR3 extends over 13 amino acids. Germline V CDR1 and CDR2: SGHTA, FQGTGA. Trimming removed 5 bases from V and 7 bases from J; junction bases left unmatched: 3. Based on the CDR3 plus reference TRBV7-3 and TRBJ1-4, the full variable domain is GAGVSQTPSNKVTEKGKYVELRCDPISGHTALYWYRQSLGQGPEFLIYFQGTGAADDSGLPNDRFFAVRPEGSVSTLKIQRTERGDSAVYLCASSPGQGEKLFFGSGTQLSVL.

The rearrangement joins TRBV19 to TRBJ2-1; tentative D call: TRBD2 (6 bases). Trimming stripped 6 bases from V and 14 bases from J, with 14 bases between. The germline gives CDR1 LNHDA, CDR2 SQIVND (reference sequence). The CDR3 length is 11 residues. Here the CDR3 DNA reads TGTGCCAGTAGATGGGGAGGTAACAAGTTCTTC. Translation: CASRWGGNKFF.

The rearrangement uses TRBV27 and TRBJ2-7, with 9 bases identical to TRBD2. J was trimmed by 13 bases and V by 5 bases; bases with no gene match: 9. The CDR3 is 12 residues long. CDR1 and CDR2 (germline): MNHEY, SMNVEV (reference sequence). The chain's CDR3 is CASSPLAGTPYF. As DNA, the CDR3 is TGTGCCAGCAGTCCGCTAGCGGGAACCCCTTACTTC.

The rearrangement joins TRBV30 to TRBJ2-7; a weak D match, TRBD2 (5 bases). Germline CDR1 is GTSNPN and CDR2 is SVGIG (reference sequence). The CDR3 is 13 residues long. Between the trimmed V and J ends, which lost 7 bases and 0 bases, there was a span of 13 bases. CDR3 coding DNA: TGTGCCTTGGTCTGGGAGAGCTCCTACGAGCAGTACTTC. It is translated as CALVWESSYEQYF.

The rearrangement uses TRBV11-3 and TRBJ2-3; 7 bases match TRBD2. The germline V gene encodes CDR1 SGHNT and CDR2 YENEEA. The CDR3 length is 14 residues. J was trimmed by 3 bases and V by 6 bases; bases with no gene match: 6. CDR3 nucleotides: TGTGCCAGCAGTGGCGGGAGCCGGACAGATACGCAGTATTTT. Protein: CASSGGSRTDTQYF.

With respect to this clone: At the DNA level, this CDR3 is encoded by other sequences in the same sample as well. This rearrangement joins TRBV27 to TRBJ2-3; no definite D call. Germline CDR1 is MNHEY and CDR2 is SMNVEV (reference sequence). The CDR3 is 12 residues long. Deletions cut 4 bases from V and 1 base from J, with 3 bases between. CDR3 nucleotide sequence: TGTGCCAGCAGTTCTGGCACAGATACGCAGTATTTT. It encodes CASSSGTDTQYF.

This chain links TRBV10-1 with TRBJ2-1; 9 bases align to TRBD2. The CDR3 is made up of 13 amino acids. Trimming removed 5 bases from V and 13 bases from J; junction bases left unmatched: 9. Germline loops: CDR1 WNHNN, CDR2 SYGVQD (reference sequence). The CDR3 nucleotides are TGCGCCAGCAGTCAGACTAGCGGACAAGCCCAGTTCTTC. Protein: CASSQTSGQAQFF.

V and J are TRBV6-1 and TRBJ2-5; a possible D gene is TRBD1 (5 bases). This CDR3 is built from 15 residues. The germline CDR1 and CDR2 sequences are MNHNS and SASEGT. Trimming left V 7 bases short and J 3 bases short, with 18 bases between. CDR3 nucleotides: TGTGCCAGCAAGATAAGGGGCTTTGAGGAAGAGACCCAGTACTTC. It translates to CASKIRGFEEETQYF.

The chain carries TRBV6-1 and TRBJ1-2, with D maybe TRBD1 (5 bases). V was pared by 2 bases and J by 2 bases, with 12 bases between. CDR3 length: 15 amino acids. CDR1 is MNHNS and CDR2 is SASEGT in the germline V gene. The CDR3 DNA reads as TGTGCCAGCAGTGAATTGGTGACAGAGAACTATGGCTACACCTTC. This sequence encodes CASSELVTENYGYTF.